This record covers a single T cell receptor beta chain. Its antigen is not known. The data are from a study of T cell repertoires in cytomegalovirus infection. TCRdb re-called the reads with MiXCR, one entry per CDR3 protein. This sample has about 310,000 distinct CDR3 sequences; 20% to 30% occur once, and the top ten carry 10% to 15%. This TCR was recovered from a human donor in good health (CMV status not recorded). Some clones in this sample may be carry-over from other donors' samples. The specimen was cultured PBMCs, collected from culture after CMV antigen stimulation.

The CDR3 DNA is TGTGCCAGCAGCGAGGGATCTAATGAAAAACTGTTTTTT. Translation gives CASSEGSNEKLFF. The rearrangement links TRBV5-5 to TRBJ1-4; D gene uncertain. This CDR3 spans 13 amino acids. CDR1 is SGHKS, CDR2 YYEKEE, per germline (reference sequence). V lost 4 bases and J 3 bases, leaving 7 bases between the germline ends.